The subject of this entry is one T cell receptor beta chain. Its antigen is currently unknown. The sample originates from a study of T-cell memory formation after mild COVID-19. For the study at large: TCR clusters showed largely donor specificity. Findings and caveats of the study: Clones shrinking between day 15 and 85 showed a balanced CD4/CD8 split, and those that grew later tilted toward CD4+.

TCRdb reprocessed the 5' RACE reads with MiXCR, giving one entry per CDR3 protein. The sample consists of over 130,000 distinct CDR3 sequences, 11% to 15% of them appearing once. CDR1 is DFQATT, CDR2 SNEGSKA, per germline (reference sequence). The CDR3 is 14 residues long. V was shortened by 6 bases and J by 1 base, with 13 bases between the two germline ends. This clonotype originated in an adult woman who had mild COVID-19 (a few samples of this study predate the infection). Cell type and time point are not known. The sequenced material came from PBMCs or a T cell subset sorted from them (not recorded which). V is TRBV20-1 and J is TRBJ2-1; D is unresolved. The CDR3: CSAPNGISYNEQFF. The CDR3 DNA is TGCAGTGCGCCAAATGGCATTTCCTACAATGAGCAGTTCTTC.